This T cell receptor (beta chain) was captured by sequencing in a study of shared clonotypes between healthy human individuals. Donation came from healthy HIV-negative adults that had no recent acute infections or vaccinations. Splitting the CD4+ cells yielded a CD45RA+ naive subset and a CD45RA-negative memory subset. Sequenced by immunoSEQ multiplex PCR; TCRdb stores in-frame clones only, minus some. The sample yields 1 million to 1.2 million clones, 70% to 85% seen once. Worth noting for this clone: The same CDR3 can be traced to other DNA sequences in this sample.

CDR1 is WNHNN and CDR2 is SYGVQD in the germline V gene (reference sequence). CDR3 size: 13 residues. The ends were cut back, 3 bases at V and 3 bases at J, with 8 bases in the middle. This chain links TRBV10-1 with TRBJ1-1, with a tentative D call TRBD1 (5 bases). The sequencing sample was made of memory CD4+ T cells from PBMCs. As to subset: CD45RA-negative fraction. This TCR was sampled from a man aged 18 to 29 in good health. Some clones in this sample may be carry-over from other donors' samples. The CDR3 loop is CASSDAGDTEAFF. CDR3 coding DNA: TGCGCCAGCAGTGATGCGGGGGACACTGAAGCTTTCTTT.